Listed below are T cell receptor beta chains from one sample, sequenced in a study of control samples from healthy donors and cancer patients. Here immunoSEQ multiplex PCR was the method, and the copy in TCRdb shows in-frame clones only, minus some. In the table there are about 250,000 clones, almost 85% of which are singletons. Specimen: PBMCs. The receptors shown here come from a woman aged 55-70 years with lung cancer. Both conserved end residues are part of each CDR3. Size tells how often a clone was seen (once, few, many) or the class of an expanded clone, and some rows leave it out.

j_call | clone_size | v_call | cdr3_aa
TRBJ1-2 | . | TRBV20-1 | CSASEANYGYTF
TRBJ2-1 | . | TRBV2 | CASSGPSGRIEQFF
TRBJ1-1 | . | TRBV27 | CASSVAGTEAFF
TRBJ2-3 | . | TRBV28 | CASNGGNTDTQYF
TRBJ1-2 | . | TRBV5-6 | CASSPRHWAVYGYTF
TRBJ1-1 | . | TRBV7-2 | CASSAQGEGTEAFF
TRBJ2-2 | . | TRBV4-2 | CASSQDLAGAGELFF
TRBJ2-3 | . | TRBV19 | CASSFGTSTDTQYF
TRBJ2-2 | . | TRBV7-7 | CASSLRSGTQTGELFF
TRBJ2-7 | . | TRBV28 | CASSSHPQDEQYF
TRBJ1-4 | once | TRBV28 | CASSLGQEREKLFF
TRBJ2-7 | . | TRBV10-3 | CAISPDRVASEQYF
TRBJ1-2 | . | TRBV13 | CASSLGDRSGYTF
TRBJ1-1 | . | TRBV28 | CASSLATGGRDTEAFF
TRBJ1-1 | once | TRBV30 | CAWSVWGLNTEAFF
TRBJ1-1 | . | TRBV3-1/TRBV3-2 | CASSLHQGAEAFF
TRBJ1-1 | . | TRBV2 | CASKRTGGARTEAFF
TRBJ1-4 | few | TRBV6-1 | CASSEGFFGDGEKLFF
TRBJ2-3 | . | TRBV6-5 | CAGGVSSTDTQYF
TRBJ1-4 | . | TRBV25-1 | CASSDSGATNEKLFF
TRBJ1-1 | . | TRBV6-4 | CASSEGRNTEAFF
TRBJ2-2 | . | TRBV30 | CAIGRGMGGELFF
TRBJ2-2 | once | TRBV18 | CASSPMTGSILYTGELFF
TRBJ1-1 | . | TRBV5-1 | CASSLSTGPMNTEAFF
TRBJ1-6 | . | TRBV4-1 | CASSHSRGLNSPLHF
TRBJ2-7 | . | TRBV3-1/TRBV3-2 | CASSRQAYEQYF
TRBJ2-7 | . | TRBV7-8 | CASSVSGLAGVSEQYF
TRBJ1-1 | . | TRBV2 | CASSRWTVNTEAFF
TRBJ2-5 | . | TRBV29-1 | CSGAAGDQETQYF
TRBJ1-5 | once | TRBV5-1 | CASSLLSPQNGQPQHF
TRBJ1-5 | . | TRBV2 | CASRVTGNQPQHF
TRBJ2-7 | . | TRBV4-1 | CASSQEGAPGKASYEQYF
TRBJ2-3 | . | TRBV7-9 | CASRTPLKGGRSTDTQYF
TRBJ2-7 | . | TRBV3-1/TRBV3-2 | CASSLQLGPYEQYF
TRBJ2-3 | . | TRBV5-1 | CASSTGHGGHDTQYF
TRBJ2-3 | . | TRBV4-2 | CASSLTPRSGLAASTDTQYF
TRBJ2-3 | . | TRBV7-3 | CASSLWGTDTQYF
TRBJ1-6 | . | TRBV19 | CATQGASYNSPLHF